This T cell receptor (beta chain) was sequenced for a study of graft-versus-host responses after intestinal transplantation. On this clone itself: The antigen is undetermined.

The germline V gene encodes CDR1 SEHNR and CDR2 FQNEAQ (reference sequence). This CDR3 spans 13 amino acids. Trimming removed 5 bases from V and 10 bases from J; junction bases left unmatched: 9. Study-level findings and limits: Marrow from the recipient contained GvH clones, some of which had appeared first in ileum or blood.

This table comes from immunoSEQ multiplex PCR, and its TCRdb copy is limited to in-frame clones, with some not included. Of over 45,000 clones in the sample, about 87% were seen once. This sequence originates from a human patient who received an intestinal transplant, so some T cells may come from the graft donor. This rearrangement joins TRBV7-9 to TRBJ1-1, with 8 positions matching TRBD1. The material sequenced was PBMCs, taken 26 days after transplant. CDR3 sequence (DNA): TGTGCCAGCAGCGCAAACACAGGGGGGGGAGCTTTCTTT. Amino acid sequence: CASSANTGGGAFF.